This T cell receptor (beta chain) was profiled in a study of a mutant IDH1 vaccine in newly diagnosed glioma. The germline CDR1 and CDR2 sequences are MGHDK and SYGVNS. Trimming removed 1 base from V and 3 bases from J; junction bases left unmatched: 8. This CDR3 comprises 16 residues. Comments on this clone: Its cognate antigen is unknown.

The time point was: week 35, safety follow-up. What each vaccine dose contained was 300 ug of mutant IDH1 20-mer peptide, accompanied by topical imiquimod. Method: immunoSEQ multiplex PCR; TCRdb's copy keeps in-frame clones and lacks some. In the table there are tens of thousands of clones, roughly four fifths of which are singletons. The sequenced sample was PBMCs, obtained from a glioma patient whose treatment included an IDH1 peptide vaccine. The rearrangement joins TRBV25-1 to TRBJ1-1; TRBD1 matches 7 bases. The sequence derives from a middle-aged man with glioma. CDR3 amino acids: CASSESRGRMDTEAFF. DNA of the CDR3: TGTGCCAGCAGTGAATCAAGGGGGCGGATGGACACTGAAGCTTTCTTT.